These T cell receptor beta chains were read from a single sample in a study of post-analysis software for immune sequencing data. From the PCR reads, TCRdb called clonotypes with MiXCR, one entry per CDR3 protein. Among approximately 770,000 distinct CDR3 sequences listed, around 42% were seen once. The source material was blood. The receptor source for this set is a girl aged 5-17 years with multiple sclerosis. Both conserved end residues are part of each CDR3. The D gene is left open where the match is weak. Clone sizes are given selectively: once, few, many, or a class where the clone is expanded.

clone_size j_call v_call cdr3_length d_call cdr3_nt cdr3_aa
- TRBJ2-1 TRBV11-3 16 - TGTGCCAGCAGCTTAGGGGGCGGCGTCCCCCAGGGGGAGCAGTTCTTC CASSLGGGVPQGEQFF
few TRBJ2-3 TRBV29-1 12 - TGCAGCGTAAAAGCGGGCACAGATACGCAGTATTTT CSVKAGTDTQYF
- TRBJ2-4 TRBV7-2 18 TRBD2 TGTGCCAGCAGCTTAGCGCAGGTTCGAGCGGGAGGGCCGCGGGAGCAGTACTTC CASSLAQVRAGGPREQYF
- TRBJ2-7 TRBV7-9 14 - TGTGCCAGCAGCTATACCGGGCCTCTAAGCGAGCAGTACTTC CASSYTGPLSEQYF
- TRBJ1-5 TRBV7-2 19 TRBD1 TGTGCCAGCAGCTTAAGCCCCCGCTTGGGGACAGGGAAGGCTCAGCCCCAGCATTTT CASSLSPRLGTGKAQPQHF
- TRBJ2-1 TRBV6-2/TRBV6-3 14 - TGTGCCAGCACCCCCATCGGGACGGACAATGAGCAGTTCTTC CASTPIGTDNEQFF
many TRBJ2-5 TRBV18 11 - TGTGCCAGCTCCGCCCAAGAGACCCAGTACTTC CASSAQETQYF
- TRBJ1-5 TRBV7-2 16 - TGTGCCAGCAGCTTAGACGCCAGGGTAGGGAATCAGCCCCAGCATTTT CASSLDARVGNQPQHF
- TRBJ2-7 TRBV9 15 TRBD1 TGTGCCAGCAGCGCGGGACAGGGGGTGGGCTACGAGCAGTACTTC CASSAGQGVGYEQYF
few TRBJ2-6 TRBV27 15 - TGTGCCAGCAGTCAAACGGTCTCTGGGGCCAACGTCCTGACTTTC CASSQTVSGANVLTF
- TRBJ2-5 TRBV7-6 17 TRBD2 TGTGCCAGCAGCAAGGGACTAGCGGGAGGGTTACAAGAGACCCAGTACTTC CASSKGLAGGLQETQYF
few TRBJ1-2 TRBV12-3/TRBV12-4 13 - TGTGCCAGCAGCCGGAGGGGGGACTATGGCTACACCTTC CASSRRGDYGYTF
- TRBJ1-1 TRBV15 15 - TGTGCCACCAGCAGACCAATTGGGGAAGGGCCGGAAGCTTTCTTT CATSRPIGEGPEAFF
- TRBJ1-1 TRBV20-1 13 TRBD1 TGCAGTGCTAGAGGTTGGGACAGTTCTGAAGCTTTCTTT CSARGWDSSEAFF
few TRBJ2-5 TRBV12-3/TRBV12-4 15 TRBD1 TGTGCCAGCAGTTTGATAGGGACAGGGCCAGAGACCCAGTACTTC CASSLIGTGPETQYF
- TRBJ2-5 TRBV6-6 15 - TGTGCCAGCAGTCTAACACAGGGCCTCTCCTACAAGCAGTACTTC CASSLTQGLSYKQYF
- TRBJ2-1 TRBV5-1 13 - TGCGCCAGCAGCATTCAAACAAGGGATGAGCAGTTCTTC CASSIQTRDEQFF
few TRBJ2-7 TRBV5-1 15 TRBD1 TGCGCCAGCAGCGAGGGACAGGGACCTTATTACGAGCAGTACTTC CASSEGQGPYYEQYF
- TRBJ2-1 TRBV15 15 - TGTGCCGCCAGGTGGCGGGACCCACCAAGGAATGAGCAGTTCTTC CAARWRDPPRNEQFF
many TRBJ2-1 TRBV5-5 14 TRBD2 TGTGCCAGCGGACTAGCGGGAGGGCGCAATGAGCAGTTCTTC CASGLAGGRNEQFF
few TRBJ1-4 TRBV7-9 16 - TGTGCCAGCAGCTTAGCGCAGGCTGCAACTAATGAAAAACTGTTTTTT CASSLAQAATNEKLFF
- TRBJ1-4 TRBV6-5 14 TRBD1 TGTGCCAGCAAACCGGGACAGGGGGAGGAAAAACTGTTTTTT CASKPGQGEEKLFF
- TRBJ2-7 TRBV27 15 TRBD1 TGTGCCAGCAGTTTATCAGGGACAGCCCACTACGAGCAGTACTTC CASSLSGTAHYEQYF
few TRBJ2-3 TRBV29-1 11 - TGCAGCGTTGGAGATCCAGATACGCAGTATTTT CSVGDPDTQYF
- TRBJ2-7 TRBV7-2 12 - TGTGCCAGCAGCTTCGGGACCCACGAGCAGTACTTC CASSFGTHEQYF
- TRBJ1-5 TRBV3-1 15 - TGTGCCAGCAGCCAACCAGGGGTGACCGGGCAGCCCCAGCATTTT CASSQPGVTGQPQHF
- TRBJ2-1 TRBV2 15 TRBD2 TGTGCCAGCAGTTCCGGGACTAGCGGGAGTAGCCGGCAGTTCTTC CASSSGTSGSSRQFF
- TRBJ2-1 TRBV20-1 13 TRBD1 TGCAGTGCTAGAGATAAACAGGGGCATGAGCAGTTCTTC CSARDKQGHEQFF
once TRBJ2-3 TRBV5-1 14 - TGCGCCAGCACCCCAGGATACTCCACAGATACGCAGTATTTT CASTPGYSTDTQYF
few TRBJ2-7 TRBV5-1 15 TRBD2 TGCGCCAGCAGCTTGTCTCTGGGAGGGACCTACGAGCAGTACTTC CASSLSLGGTYEQYF
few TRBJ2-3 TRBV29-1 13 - TGCAGCGTTGGGGGGCGTAGCACAGATACGCAGTATTTT CSVGGRSTDTQYF
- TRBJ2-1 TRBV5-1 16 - TGCGCCAGCAGCTTGGCAGTACAGGGAGGCGGAAATGAGCAGTTCTTC CASSLAVQGGGNEQFF
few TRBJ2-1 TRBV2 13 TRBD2 TGTGCCAGCAGTGTCACTAGCGGCGGTGAGCAGTTCTTC CASSVTSGGEQFF
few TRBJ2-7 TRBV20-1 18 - TGCAGTGTACAGAGAGGCCTACCAGGGGGGAACGCTAAGTTTGAGCAGTACTTC CSVQRGLPGGNAKFEQYF
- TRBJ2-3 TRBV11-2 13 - TGTGCCAGCAGACTCATCGCCACAGATACGCAGTATTTT CASRLIATDTQYF
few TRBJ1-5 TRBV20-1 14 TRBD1 TGCAGTGCTAGAGGACAGGGGGCAAATCAGCCCCAGCATTTT CSARGQGANQPQHF
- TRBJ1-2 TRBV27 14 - TGTGCCAGCAGTCCCAGGGGTGGCAACTATGGCTACACCTTC CASSPRGGNYGYTF
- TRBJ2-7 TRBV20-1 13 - TGCAGTGCTAGTGCGGCAGTCTCCTACGAGCAGTACTTC CSASAAVSYEQYF
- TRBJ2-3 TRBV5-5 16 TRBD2 TGTGCCAGCAGCTTGAAAGGGACTACCTCCACAGATACGCAGTATTTT CASSLKGTTSTDTQYF
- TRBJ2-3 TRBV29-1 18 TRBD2 TGCAGCGTTGAGGGGCTAGCGGGGCCGAGTGAGTACACAGATACGCAGTATTTT CSVEGLAGPSEYTDTQYF
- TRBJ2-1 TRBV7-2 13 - TGTGCCAGCAGCCCCCAGCCTCAGAATGAGCAGTTCTTC CASSPQPQNEQFF
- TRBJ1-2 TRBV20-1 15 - TGCAGTGCCCCTCTCGGGGGGCCGACTAACTATGGCTACACCTTC CSAPLGGPTNYGYTF
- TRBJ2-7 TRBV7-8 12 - TGTGCCAGCAGCTTAAAATTGTACGAGCAGTACTTC CASSLKLYEQYF
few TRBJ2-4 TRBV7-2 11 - TGTGCCAGCAGCTTAGGGGCGACGCAGTACTTC CASSLGATQYF
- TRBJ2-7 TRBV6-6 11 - TGTGCCAGCCTAGGAGGCTACGAGCAGTACTTC CASLGGYEQYF
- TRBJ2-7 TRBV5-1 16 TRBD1 TGCGCCAGCAGCTTGGGCCGGGGGACAGGGTACGACGAGCAGTACTTC CASSLGRGTGYDEQYF
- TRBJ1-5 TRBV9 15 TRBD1 TGTGCCAGCAGCGTAGGAGGGGGCGCGGGTCAGCCCCAGCATTTT CASSVGGGAGQPQHF
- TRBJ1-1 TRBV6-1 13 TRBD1 TGTGCCAGCAGTCGAGACAGGGTCACCGAAGCTTTCTTT CASSRDRVTEAFF
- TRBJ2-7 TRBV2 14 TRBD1 TGTGCCAGCAGTGCACAGACAGGGGTAAACGAGCAGTACTTC CASSAQTGVNEQYF
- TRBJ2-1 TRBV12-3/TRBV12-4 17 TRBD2 TGTGCCAGCAGTTTCGTCAGCGGGAGGGCCAGGGACAATGAGCAGTTCTTC CASSFVSGRARDNEQFF
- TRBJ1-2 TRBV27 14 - TGTGCCAGCCGAATAGGCAGGGGCAAGGGAGGCTACACCTTC CASRIGRGKGGYTF
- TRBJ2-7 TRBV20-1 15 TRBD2 TGCAGTGCTAGAGAGGTCGGGACTAGGTCCCACGAGCAGTACTTC CSAREVGTRSHEQYF
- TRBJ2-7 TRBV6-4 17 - TGTGCCAGCAGTGATTCCCCGGCCTACGGGGAAGCCTACGAGCAGTACTTC CASSDSPAYGEAYEQYF
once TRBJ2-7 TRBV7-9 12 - TGTGCCAGCAACCTCTGGGAAAACGAGCAGTACTTC CASNLWENEQYF
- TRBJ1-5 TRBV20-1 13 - TGCAGTGCTCCCTCCCCAGGTAATCGGCCCCAGCATTTT CSAPSPGNRPQHF
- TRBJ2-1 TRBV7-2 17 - TGTGCCAGCAGCCGCTTTCAGGGGGGGACACTTTACAATGAGCAGTTCTTC CASSRFQGGTLYNEQFF
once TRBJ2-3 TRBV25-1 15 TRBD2 TGTGCCAGCAGTGAGTCTGGGACTACCACAGATACGCAGTATTTT CASSESGTTTDTQYF